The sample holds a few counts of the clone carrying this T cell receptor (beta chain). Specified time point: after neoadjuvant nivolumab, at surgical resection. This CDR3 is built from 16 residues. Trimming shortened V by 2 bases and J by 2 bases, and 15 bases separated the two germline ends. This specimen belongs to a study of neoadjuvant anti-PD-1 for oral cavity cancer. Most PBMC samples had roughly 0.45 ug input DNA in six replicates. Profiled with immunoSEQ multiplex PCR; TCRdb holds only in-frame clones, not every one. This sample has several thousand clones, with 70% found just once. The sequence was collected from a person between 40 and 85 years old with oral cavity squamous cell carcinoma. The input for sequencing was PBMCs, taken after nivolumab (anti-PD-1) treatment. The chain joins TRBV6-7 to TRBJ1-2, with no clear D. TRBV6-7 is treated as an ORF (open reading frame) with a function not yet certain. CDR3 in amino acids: CASSYRVREANYGYTF. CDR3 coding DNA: TGTGCCAGCAGTTACCGAGTAAGAGAAGCCAACTATGGCTACACCTTC.